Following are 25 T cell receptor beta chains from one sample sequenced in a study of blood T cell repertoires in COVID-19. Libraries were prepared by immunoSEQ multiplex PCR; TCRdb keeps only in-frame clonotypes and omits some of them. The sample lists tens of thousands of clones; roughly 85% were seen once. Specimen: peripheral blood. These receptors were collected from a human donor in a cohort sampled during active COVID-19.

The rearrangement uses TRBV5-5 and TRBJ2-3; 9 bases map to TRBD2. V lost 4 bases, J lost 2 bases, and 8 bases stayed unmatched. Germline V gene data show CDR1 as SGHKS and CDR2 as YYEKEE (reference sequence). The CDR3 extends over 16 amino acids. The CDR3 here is CASSIPLAGNTDTQYF. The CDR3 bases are TGTGCCAGCAGCATCCCTCTAGCGGGAAACACAGATACGCAGTATTTT.

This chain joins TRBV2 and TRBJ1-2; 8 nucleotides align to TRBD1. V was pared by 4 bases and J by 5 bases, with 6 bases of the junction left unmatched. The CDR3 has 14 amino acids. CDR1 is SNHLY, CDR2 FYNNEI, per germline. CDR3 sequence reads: CASSVQGALYGYTF. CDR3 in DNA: TGTGCCAGCAGTGTGCAGGGGGCGCTTTATGGCTACACCTTC.

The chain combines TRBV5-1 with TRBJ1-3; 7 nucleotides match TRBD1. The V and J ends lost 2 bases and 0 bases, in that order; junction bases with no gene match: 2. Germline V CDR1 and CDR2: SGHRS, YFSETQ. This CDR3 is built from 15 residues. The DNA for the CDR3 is TGCGCCAGCAGCTTTGGGACAGACTCTGGAAACACCATATATTTT. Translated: CASSFGTDSGNTIYF.

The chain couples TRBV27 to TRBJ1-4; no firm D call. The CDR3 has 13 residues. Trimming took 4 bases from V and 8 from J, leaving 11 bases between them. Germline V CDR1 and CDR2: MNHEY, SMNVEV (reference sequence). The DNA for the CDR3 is TGTGCCAGCAGTTCCAGGAGGAAGGAAAAACTGTTTTTT. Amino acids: CASSSRRKEKLFF. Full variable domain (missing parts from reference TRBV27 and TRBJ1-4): EAQVTQNPRYLITVTGKKLTVTCSQNMNHEYMSWYRQDPGLGLRQIYYSMNVEVTDKGDVPEGYKVSRKEKRNFPLILESPSPNQTSLYFCASSSRRKEKLFFGSGTQLSVL.

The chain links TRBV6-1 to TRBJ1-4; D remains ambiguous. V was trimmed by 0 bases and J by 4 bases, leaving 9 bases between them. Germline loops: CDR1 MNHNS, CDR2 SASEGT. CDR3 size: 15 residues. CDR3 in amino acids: CASSEAAAYNEKLFF. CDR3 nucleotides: TGTGCCAGCAGTGAAGCGGCGGCTTATAATGAAAAACTGTTTTTT.

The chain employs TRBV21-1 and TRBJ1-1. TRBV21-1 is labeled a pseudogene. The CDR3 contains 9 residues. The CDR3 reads CSGGTPAFF. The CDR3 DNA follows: TGCTCCGGGGGGACACCCGCTTTCTTT.

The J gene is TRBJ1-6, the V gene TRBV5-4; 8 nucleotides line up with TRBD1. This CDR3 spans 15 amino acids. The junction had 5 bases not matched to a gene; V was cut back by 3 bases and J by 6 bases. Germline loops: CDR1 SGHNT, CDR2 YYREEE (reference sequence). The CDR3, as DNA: TGTGCCAGCAGCTGGGTGGGACAGGTTAATTCACCCCTCCACTTT. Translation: CASSWVGQVNSPLHF.

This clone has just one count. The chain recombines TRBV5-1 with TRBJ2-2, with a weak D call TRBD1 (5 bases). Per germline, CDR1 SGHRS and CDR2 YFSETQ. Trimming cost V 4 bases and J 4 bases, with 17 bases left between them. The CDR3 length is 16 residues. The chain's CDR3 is CASSRQGAPGTGELFF. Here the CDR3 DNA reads TGCGCCAGCAGCCGCCAGGGCGCCCCTGGCACCGGGGAGCTGTTTTTT.

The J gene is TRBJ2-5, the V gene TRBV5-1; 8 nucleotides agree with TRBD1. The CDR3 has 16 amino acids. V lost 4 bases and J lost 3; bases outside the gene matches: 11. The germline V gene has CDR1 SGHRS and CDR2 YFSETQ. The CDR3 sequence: CASSVSGGGGEETQYF. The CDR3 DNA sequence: TGCGCCAGCAGCGTATCAGGGGGCGGCGGCGAAGAGACCCAGTACTTC.

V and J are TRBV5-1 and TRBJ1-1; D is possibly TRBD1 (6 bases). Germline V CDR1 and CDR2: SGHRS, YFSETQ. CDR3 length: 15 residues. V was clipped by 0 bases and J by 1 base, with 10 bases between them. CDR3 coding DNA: TGCGCCAGCAGCTTGGCCGCCAGGGGGAACACTGAAGCTTTCTTT. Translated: CASSLAARGNTEAFF. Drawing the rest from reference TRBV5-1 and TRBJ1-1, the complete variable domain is KAGVTQTPRYLIKTRGQQVTLSCSPISGHRSVSWYQQTPGQGLQFLFEYFSETQRNKGNFPGRFSGRQFSNSRSEMNVSTLELGDSALYLCASSLAARGNTEAFFGQGTRLTVV.

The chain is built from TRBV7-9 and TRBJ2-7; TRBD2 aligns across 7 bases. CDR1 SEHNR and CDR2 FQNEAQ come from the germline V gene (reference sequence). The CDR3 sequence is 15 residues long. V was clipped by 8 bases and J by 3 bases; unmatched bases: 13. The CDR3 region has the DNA TGTGCCAGCGACCCCGGGGGGACGCTCCACTACGAGCAGTACTTC. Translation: CASDPGGTLHYEQYF.

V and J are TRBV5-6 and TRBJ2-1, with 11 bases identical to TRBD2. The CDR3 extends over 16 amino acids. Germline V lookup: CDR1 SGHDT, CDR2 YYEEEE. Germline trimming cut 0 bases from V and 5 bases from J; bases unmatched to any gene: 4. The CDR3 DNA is TGTGCCAGCAGCTTGGCCCCTAGCGGGGGGCACAATGAGCAGTTCTTC. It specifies CASSLAPSGGHNEQFF.

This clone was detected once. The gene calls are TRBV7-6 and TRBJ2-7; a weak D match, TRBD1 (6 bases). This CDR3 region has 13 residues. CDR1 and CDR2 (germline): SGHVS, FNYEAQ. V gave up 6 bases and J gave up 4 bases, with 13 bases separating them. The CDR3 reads CASSETGSYEQYF. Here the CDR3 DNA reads TGTGCCAGCAGTGAAACAGGGTCTTACGAGCAGTACTTC.

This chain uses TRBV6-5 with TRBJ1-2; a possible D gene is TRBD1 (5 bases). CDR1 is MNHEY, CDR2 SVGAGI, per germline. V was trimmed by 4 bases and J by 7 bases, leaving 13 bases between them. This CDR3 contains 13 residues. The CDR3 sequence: CASSSQGVGGYTF. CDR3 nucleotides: TGTGCCAGCAGTTCCCAGGGTGTGGGTGGCTACACCTTC.

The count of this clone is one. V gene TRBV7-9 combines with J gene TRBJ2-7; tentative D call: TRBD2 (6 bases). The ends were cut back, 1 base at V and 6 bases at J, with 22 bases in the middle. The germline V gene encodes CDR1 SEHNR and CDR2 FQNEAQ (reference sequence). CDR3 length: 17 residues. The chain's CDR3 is CASSLVLGGMPPGEQYF. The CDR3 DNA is TGTGCCAGCAGCTTAGTCCTAGGCGGGATGCCCCCGGGCGAGCAGTACTTC.

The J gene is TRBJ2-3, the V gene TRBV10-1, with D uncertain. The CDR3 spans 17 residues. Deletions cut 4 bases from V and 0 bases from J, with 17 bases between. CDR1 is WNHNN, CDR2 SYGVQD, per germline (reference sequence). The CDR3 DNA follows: TGCGCCAGCAGTGGGGCAGACCGACGAAGGAGCACAGATACGCAGTATTTT. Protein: CASSGADRRRSTDTQYF.

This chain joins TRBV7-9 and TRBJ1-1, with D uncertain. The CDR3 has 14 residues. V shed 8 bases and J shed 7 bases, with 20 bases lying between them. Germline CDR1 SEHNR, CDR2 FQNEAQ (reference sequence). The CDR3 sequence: CASCSGPESIEAFF. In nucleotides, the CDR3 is TGTGCCAGCTGCAGCGGGCCTGAAAGTATTGAAGCTTTCTTT.

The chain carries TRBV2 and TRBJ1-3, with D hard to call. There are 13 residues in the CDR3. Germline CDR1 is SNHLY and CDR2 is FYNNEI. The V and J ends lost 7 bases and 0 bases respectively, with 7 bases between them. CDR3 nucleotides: TGTGCCAGCACGGAGAGCTCTGGAAACACCATATATTTT. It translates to CASTESSGNTIYF.

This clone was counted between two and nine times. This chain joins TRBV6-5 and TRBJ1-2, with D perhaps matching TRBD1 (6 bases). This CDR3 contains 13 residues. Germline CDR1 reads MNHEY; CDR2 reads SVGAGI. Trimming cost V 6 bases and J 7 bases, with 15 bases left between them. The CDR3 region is CASSRGQFAGYTF. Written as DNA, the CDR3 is TGTGCCAGCAGCCGAGGACAGTTCGCTGGCTACACCTTC.

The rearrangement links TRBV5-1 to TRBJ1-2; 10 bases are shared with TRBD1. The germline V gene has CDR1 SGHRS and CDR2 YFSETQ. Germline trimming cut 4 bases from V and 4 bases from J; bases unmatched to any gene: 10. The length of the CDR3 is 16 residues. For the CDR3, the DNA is TGCGCCAGCAGCCCAACCGGGACAGGGGCCCTCTATGGCTACACCTTC. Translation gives CASSPTGTGALYGYTF.

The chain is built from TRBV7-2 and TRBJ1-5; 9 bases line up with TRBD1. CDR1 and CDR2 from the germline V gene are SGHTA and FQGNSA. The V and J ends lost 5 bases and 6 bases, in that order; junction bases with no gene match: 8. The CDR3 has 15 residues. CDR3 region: CASSAQGQGSQPQHF. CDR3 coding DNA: TGTGCCAGCAGCGCCCAGGGACAGGGAAGTCAGCCCCAGCATTTT. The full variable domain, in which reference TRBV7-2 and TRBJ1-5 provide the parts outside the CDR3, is GAGVSQSPSNKVTEKGKDVELRCDPISGHTALYWYRQSLGQGLEFLIYFQGNSAPDKSGLPSDRFSAERTGGSVSTLTIQRTQQEDSAVYLCASSAQGQGSQPQHFGDGTRLSIL.

The CDR3 sequence is CASSLNPRSQPQHF. CDR3 in DNA: TGTGCCAGCAGCTTAAATCCCCGGAGTCAGCCCCAGCATTTT. This rearrangement joins TRBV7-2 to TRBJ1-5; no clear D gene. The CDR3 is 14 amino acids. V shed 2 bases and J shed 6 bases, with 11 bases lying between them. The V gene's germline CDR1 is SGHTA and CDR2 FQGNSA.

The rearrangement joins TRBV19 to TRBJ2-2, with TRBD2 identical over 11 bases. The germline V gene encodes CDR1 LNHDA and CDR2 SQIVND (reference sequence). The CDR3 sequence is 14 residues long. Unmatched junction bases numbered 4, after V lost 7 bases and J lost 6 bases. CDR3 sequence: CASTGTSGAGELFF. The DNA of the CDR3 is TGTGCCAGTACGGGGACTAGCGGCGCCGGGGAGCTGTTTTTT.

CDR3 loop: CASSPPRGLAGANEQFF. The CDR3 bases are TGCGCCAGCAGCCCTCCCAGGGGACTAGCGGGGGCCAATGAGCAGTTCTTC. The chain employs TRBV5-1 and TRBJ2-1, with 14 bases identical to TRBD2. This CDR3 spans 17 amino acids. V dropped 4 bases and J dropped 6; count of bases not matched to a gene: 9. From germline, CDR1 is SGHRS and CDR2 YFSETQ.

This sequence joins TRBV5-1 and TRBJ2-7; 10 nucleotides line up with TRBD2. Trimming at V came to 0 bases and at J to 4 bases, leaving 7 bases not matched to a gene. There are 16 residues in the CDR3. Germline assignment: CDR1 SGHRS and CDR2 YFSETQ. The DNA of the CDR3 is TGCGCCAGCAGCTTGGCTGGGGCTAGCGGGAGTTACGAGCAGTACTTC. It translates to CASSLAGASGSYEQYF.